This T cell receptor beta chain appears in the sequencing data of a study of shared clonotypes between healthy human individuals. Terminally differentiated effector memory CD45RA+ cells were left out of the naive CD8 fraction, which was CD45RO-negative and positively selected for CCR7. Over several immunoSEQ plates, each subset's genomic DNA was distributed in even portions. The repertoire was sequenced with immunoSEQ multiplex PCR; TCRdb's copy has only in-frame clones and lacks some. Found here are around 2.1 million clones, approximately 94% of them singletons; the top ten hold under 2%. Concerning this clone: The antigen is undetermined.

Study-wide findings and caveats: The expectation was that sequencing depth would affect clonotype sharing among donors. Sorted-subset sequencing was shown by rarefaction to be incomplete despite large depth. Estimated clonotype richness was generally higher in naive than memory subsets.

Germline V gene sequence: CDR1 MGHRA, CDR2 YSYEKL. The length of the CDR3 is 15 residues. Trimming stripped 1 base from V and 0 bases from J, with 9 bases between. This TCR was sampled from a man aged 18 to 30 in good health. Some clones in this sample may be carry-over from other donors' samples. The sample comprised naive CD8+ T cells from PBMCs. The rearrangement uses TRBV4-1 and TRBJ1-2; D remains unclear. This chain's CDR3 is CASSQVTAANYGYTF. Written as DNA, the CDR3 is TGCGCCAGCAGCCAAGTTACAGCGGCTAACTATGGCTACACCTTC.